This T cell receptor beta chain originates from a study of T cells in localized non-small cell lung cancer. Study observations and caveats: Uninvolved adjacent lung had more T cell clonality than any other tissue, topping tumor. In adjacent lung appeared a median around 57 of the top 100 tumor clones.

TCRdb keeps only in-frame clones here, not all; method: immunoSEQ multiplex PCR. The sample includes about 40,000 clones, roughly 86% of them seen just once. V dropped 5 bases and J dropped 4 bases, with 16 bases sitting between them. Germline V gives CDR1 SGHNT, CDR2 YENEEA. The CDR3 is made up of 15 amino acids. A remark on this clone: Antigen unknown.

The rearrangement links TRBV11-3 to TRBJ2-3; possible D gene TRBD1, 6 bases. Source: peripheral blood, taken before any cancer treatment. The TCR comes from a man aged 18 to 49 with stage I lung adenocarcinoma. CDR3 loop: CASSKSGQTPDTQYF. In DNA form, the CDR3 reads TGTGCCAGCAGCAAATCCGGACAGACCCCAGATACGCAGTATTTT.